A single sample is the source of the 32 T cell receptor beta chains below, sequenced in a study of T cells in Graves' hyperthyroidism and ophthalmopathy. Amplification of TCR beta CDR3 regions was performed using RNA transcripts as template. A set of HTBI primers served as the primers for a first-round RT-PCR of the TCR CDR3. TCRdb used MiXCR to reprocess the multiplex PCR reads, holding one entry per CDR3 protein. The sample lists 450,000 to 700,000 distinct CDR3 sequences; about half were seen once. Sequenced sample: peripheral blood or thyroid tissue (not recorded which). The receptors originated from an adult woman with Graves' disease, either hyperthyroidism or ophthalmopathy (not recorded which).

This clonotype appeared many times. The V and J genes are TRBV2 and TRBJ1-2; perhaps TRBD1 as D (6 bases). Trimming took off 4 bases at V and 0 bases at J, with 18 bases between the two ends. This CDR3 has 17 amino acids. Germline lookup yields CDR1 SNHLY and CDR2 FYNNEI. For the CDR3, the DNA is TGTGCCAGCAGTGGAAAGTTCAGGGGTAGTGCTAACTATGGCTACACCTTC. Amino acid sequence: CASSGKFRGSANYGYTF. The full variable domain, with the rest looked up from reference TRBV2 and TRBJ1-2, is EPEVTQTPSHQVTQMGQEVILRCVPISNHLYFYWYRQILGQKVEFLVSFYNNEISEKSEIFDDQFSVERPDGSNFTLKIRSTKLEDSAMYFCASSGKFRGSANYGYTFGSGTRLTVV.

J is TRBJ2-2 and V is TRBV7-9; possibly TRBD2 for D (7 bases). The CDR3 length is 15 residues. Trimming left V 5 bases short and J 0 bases short, with 10 bases between. Germline V gives CDR1 SEHNR, CDR2 FQNEAQ (reference sequence). The CDR3 DNA reads TGTGCCAGCAGCGGGGGGGGCTCGAACACCGGGGAGCTGTTTTTT. This gives the protein CASSGGGSNTGELFF.

The chain joins TRBV7-2 to TRBJ1-2; a weak D match, TRBD1 (6 bases). Per germline, CDR1 SGHTA and CDR2 FQGNSA. The CDR3 loop spans 14 amino acids. V shed 5 bases and J shed 2 bases, with 12 bases lying between them. The CDR3 region has the DNA TGTGCCAGCAGCCGCGGCGGGACAAACTATGGCTACACCTTC. Protein sequence: CASSRGGTNYGYTF.

The rearrangement links TRBV10-3 to TRBJ1-5, with D hard to call. From germline, CDR1 is ENHRY and CDR2 SYGVKD. V lost 6 bases and J 14 bases, leaving 17 bases between the germline ends. The CDR3 is 12 amino acids. The CDR3 DNA reads as TGTGCCATCAGGGCGGAAACCAGCTACGAGCATTTT. Amino acids: CAIRAETSYEHF.

This clonotype came up many times. The chain joins TRBV7-9 to TRBJ1-5, with a possible D match to TRBD1 (5 bases). The CDR3 is 15 amino acids. The germline gives CDR1 SEHNR, CDR2 FQNEAQ (reference sequence). Trimming left V 2 bases short and J 3 bases short, with 11 bases between. The CDR3 is CASSLWGSDNQPQHF. DNA of the CDR3: TGTGCCAGCAGCTTATGGGGCAGTGACAATCAGCCCCAGCATTTT.

CDR3 sequence (DNA): TGTGCCAGCAGCGACGGGACAGTGGGCCAGGAGACCCAGTACTTC. As protein: CASSDGTVGQETQYF. V gene TRBV7-2 combines with J gene TRBJ2-5; 7 positions match TRBD1. Per germline, CDR1 SGHTA and CDR2 FQGNSA. V gave up 5 bases and J gave up 5 bases; unmatched junction bases: 11. The CDR3 loop spans 15 amino acids.

The sample holds a few counts of this clonotype. V and J are TRBV5-1 and TRBJ2-2, with 9 bases lining up with TRBD2. Per the germline V gene, CDR1 is SGHRS and CDR2 is YFSETQ. The CDR3 totals 18 residues. V was clipped by 4 bases and J by 1 base; unmatched bases: 11. The CDR3 is CASSLSGSGRWNTGELFF. Written as DNA, the CDR3 is TGCGCCAGCAGCCTCTCGGGTAGCGGGAGATGGAACACCGGGGAGCTGTTTTTT.

This clonotype was recorded at least ten times. The V and J genes are TRBV20-1 and TRBJ2-7; 8 positions match TRBD1. Unmatched junction bases numbered 3, after V lost 3 bases and J lost 2 bases. The germline gives CDR1 DFQATT, CDR2 SNEGSKA (reference sequence). This CDR3 is 13 amino acids long. This CDR3 is CSARTGEPYEQYF. The DNA for the CDR3 is TGCAGTGCTAGGACAGGGGAGCCCTACGAGCAGTACTTC.

This clonotype was seen once. Mismatch with germline at one junction end may stem from a read error. V and J are TRBV19 and TRBJ1-5; D uncertain. The CDR3 runs 14 residues. From germline, CDR1 is LNHDA and CDR2 SQIVND (reference sequence). The CDR3 spells CASSMTESNQPQHF. CDR3 sequence (DNA): TGTGCAAGTAGTATGACGGAAAGTAATCAGCCCCAGCATTTT.

The chain employs TRBV27 and TRBJ1-2, with D perhaps TRBD1 (5 bases). The V and J ends lost 3 bases and 6 bases respectively, with 11 bases between them. The CDR3 consists of 13 residues. CDR1 MNHEY and CDR2 SMNVEV come from the germline V gene (reference sequence). In DNA, the CDR3 is TGTGCCAGCAGTTTCTCAGGGCTAGATGGCTACACCTTC. The encoded protein is CASSFSGLDGYTF.

This chain connects TRBV24-1 to TRBJ2-5; tentative D call: TRBD1 (6 bases). This CDR3 comprises 14 residues. Germline CDR1 and CDR2: KGHDR and SFDVKD. V was pared by 3 bases and J by 2 bases, with 9 bases between. The CDR3 sequence is CATSDTDRQETQYF. DNA of the CDR3: TGTGCCACCAGTGATACCGACAGGCAAGAGACCCAGTACTTC.

This clonotype was seen only once. The chain employs TRBV2 and TRBJ2-5; D could derive from TRBD1 or TRBD2 (5 bases each). CDR1 is SNHLY and CDR2 is FYNNEI in the germline V gene. Trimming took 8 bases from V and 5 from J, leaving 9 bases between them. CDR3 size: 11 residues. DNA of the CDR3: TGTGCCAGCGGGGGAAGGGAGACCCAGTACTTC. This translates into CASGGRETQYF.

The chain recombines TRBV29-1 with TRBJ1-4; D might be TRBD1 (6 bases). Germline loops: CDR1 SQVTM, CDR2 ANQGSEA. This CDR3 contains 13 residues. The CDR3 nucleotides are TGCAGTCTACGGGAGGGGGTCGATGAAAAACTGTTTTTT. Translation gives CSLREGVDEKLFF.

The chain couples TRBV7-8 to TRBJ1-2, with 7 bases matching TRBD1. The CDR3 sequence is 17 residues long. Germline assignment: CDR1 SGHVS and CDR2 FQNEAQ. V lost 7 bases and J lost 6; bases outside the gene matches: 20. The CDR3, as DNA: TGTGCCAGCATCAGTGGGTGGTCAGGGGGTCTGCGGGATGGCTACACCTTC. Translating gives CASISGWSGGLRDGYTF.

This clonotype was recorded many times. V is TRBV12-3 or TRBV12-4 and J is TRBJ1-1; D is ambiguous. The CDR3 runs 11 residues. Trimming pared 8 bases from V and 3 bases from J, leaving 7 bases between. The DNA for the CDR3 is TGTGCCAGCCGTACAGACACTGAAGCTTTCTTT. It is translated as CASRTDTEAFF.

The J gene is TRBJ2-7, the V gene TRBV7-2; the D gene could be TRBD1 or TRBD2 (6 bases each). CDR3 length equals 14 residues. Looked up from germline, CDR1 is SGHTA and CDR2 is FQGNSA. V was clipped by 5 bases and J by 3 bases, with 14 bases between them. Here the CDR3 reads CASSPRGTRYEQYF. In nucleotides, the CDR3 is TGTGCCAGCAGCCCCCGCGGGACACGCTACGAGCAGTACTTC.

In its sample, this clonotype was seen a few times. This chain connects TRBV30 to TRBJ1-3, with D possibly being TRBD1 (5 bases). CDR1 is GTSNPN and CDR2 is SVGIG in the germline V gene (reference sequence). The V and J ends lost 5 bases and 4 bases respectively, with 9 bases between them. This CDR3 has 12 amino acids. The CDR3 sequence: CAWQGDGNTIYF. The CDR3 DNA is TGTGCCTGGCAAGGGGACGGAAACACCATATATTTT.

Ten or more counts support this clonotype. The chain carries TRBV10-3 and TRBJ2-2; D gene unclear. The ends were cut back, 9 bases at V and 3 bases at J, with 8 bases in the middle. Germline V gene sequence: CDR1 ENHRY, CDR2 SYGVKD. CDR3 length equals 12 residues. CDR3 sequence (DNA): TGTGCCATAAGACCTTACACCGGGGAGCTGTTTTTT. The encoded protein is CAIRPYTGELFF.

The chain has TRBV24-1 and TRBJ1-6; 8 bases map to TRBD1. The CDR3 has 13 residues. Germline V gene sequence: CDR1 KGHDR, CDR2 SFDVKD. V lost 9 bases, J lost 7 bases, and 4 bases stayed unmatched. The CDR3, as DNA: TGTGCCACCGGACAGGGAGAAAATTCACCCCTCCACTTT. As protein: CATGQGENSPLHF.

This clonotype has a count of ten or more. The J gene is TRBJ2-7, the V gene TRBV20-1; 7 bases align to TRBD2. The CDR3 runs to 12 residues. Germline V gene lookup returns CDR1 DFQATT and CDR2 SNEGSKA (reference sequence). Germline trimming cut 8 bases from V and 0 bases from J; bases unmatched to any gene: 4. The CDR3 is CSFSGASYEQYF. The CDR3 DNA reads TGCAGTTTCAGCGGGGCCTCCTACGAGCAGTACTTC.

In this sample, this clonotype turned up once. This chain's CDR3 is CASSMGGYGYTF. The CDR3 bases are TGTGCCAGCAGCATGGGTGGCTATGGCTACACCTTC. The V gene is TRBV7-2, the J gene TRBJ1-2; D ambiguous. This CDR3 spans 12 amino acids. V lost 5 bases to trimming and J lost 4 bases, with 8 bases between them. Per the germline V gene, CDR1 is SGHTA and CDR2 is FQGNSA.

The chain has TRBV19 and TRBJ2-6, with D possibly called TRBD1 or TRBD2 (5 bases each). The CDR3 runs to 15 residues. Trimming pared 5 bases from V and 0 bases from J, leaving 8 bases between. CDR1 and CDR2 (germline): LNHDA, SQIVND (reference sequence). The CDR3 DNA reads TGTGCCAGTAGTCGAGGGGCCTCTGGGGCCAACGTCCTGACTTTC. It yields the protein CASSRGASGANVLTF.

In its sample, this clonotype was seen many times. J is TRBJ1-5 and V is TRBV28; 11 nucleotides align to TRBD1. The germline gives CDR1 MDHEN, CDR2 SYDVKM. Trimming at V came to 7 bases and at J to 3 bases, leaving 5 bases not matched to a gene. This CDR3 is built from 15 residues. The CDR3 here is CASTWTGGFNQPQHF. The CDR3 coding sequence is TGTGCCAGCACCTGGACAGGGGGCTTCAATCAGCCCCAGCATTTT.

This clonotype has a count of ten or more. The J gene is TRBJ2-7, the V gene TRBV20-1; 12 bases line up with TRBD2. This CDR3 has 14 residues. Germline trimming cut 3 bases from V and 5 bases from J; bases unmatched to any gene: 5. The germline V gene has CDR1 DFQATT and CDR2 SNEGSKA (reference sequence). DNA of the CDR3: TGCAGTGCTAGGGGGACTAGCGGGCGCCACGAGCAGTACTTC. This gives the protein CSARGTSGRHEQYF.

The gene calls are TRBV10-2 and TRBJ1-4; the D is unclear. The CDR3 is 14 residues long. Germline values: CDR1 WSHSY, CDR2 SAAADI. V lost 2 bases and J lost 4, with 8 bases in between. The CDR3 spells CASSEDKNNEKLFF. The CDR3, as DNA: TGCGCCAGCAGTGAGGACAAAAATAATGAAAAACTGTTTTTT.

In this sample, this clonotype turned up many times. The rearrangement uses TRBV12-3 or TRBV12-4 and TRBJ2-7; possible D gene TRBD2, 5 bases. CDR3 length equals 15 residues. The V end was cut by 5 bases, the J end by 2 bases, with 16 bases between. This CDR3 reads CASSPRTGYAYEQYF. The CDR3 region has the DNA TGTGCCAGCAGTCCGCGGACTGGATACGCCTACGAGCAGTACTTC.

Comment on this clonotype: This may be a read error: a much more frequent sequence differs by one nucleotide. V and J are TRBV6-2 or TRBV6-3 and TRBJ2-5, with a tentative D call TRBD2 (6 bases). Germline V gene sequence: CDR1 MNHEY, CDR2 SVGEGT. With 5 bases removed from V and 5 bases from J, the gap between germline ends came to 15 bases. The CDR3 covers 14 residues. CDR3 in DNA: TGTGCCAGCAGTGAAGAGTGGGGGGAGGAGACCCAGTACTTC. Its protein is CASSEEWGEETQYF.

The V call is TRBV10-2, the J call TRBJ1-4; no reliable D call. V was shortened by 6 bases and J by 0 bases, with 8 bases between the two germline ends. Looked up from germline, CDR1 is WSHSY and CDR2 is SAAADI. The CDR3 consists of 14 residues. CDR3 loop: CASRIDATNEKLFF. The CDR3 bases are TGCGCCAGCAGGATTGATGCAACTAATGAAAAACTGTTTTTT.

This clonotype was seen many times. The chain recombines TRBV15 with TRBJ2-7, with 9 bases fitting TRBD1. CDR1 and CDR2 from the germline V gene are LNHNV and YYDKDF (reference sequence). With 6 bases clipped from V and 3 bases from J, the junction kept 3 bases outside the gene matches. This CDR3 comprises 13 residues. The CDR3 nucleotides are TGTGCCACCAGTCCGGACAGGGGCTACGAGCAGTACTTC. It is translated as CATSPDRGYEQYF.

This clonotype was seen ten or more times. The rearrangement joins TRBV3-1 to TRBJ1-2; no firm D call. Germline V gene data show CDR1 as LGHDT and CDR2 as YNNKEL (reference sequence). This CDR3 region has 12 residues. The ends were cut back, 0 bases at V and 8 bases at J, with 7 bases in the middle. The CDR3 region is CASSQDFRGYTF. DNA of the CDR3: TGTGCCAGCAGCCAAGATTTCCGCGGCTACACCTTC.

This clonotype was counted only a few times. The J gene is TRBJ2-1, the V gene TRBV7-2; D remains ambiguous. CDR1 and CDR2 from the germline V gene are SGHTA and FQGNSA. The CDR3 runs 14 residues. Trimming cost V 8 bases and J 1 base, with 12 bases left between them. CDR3 sequence: CASGPWGSYNEQFF. CDR3 DNA sequence: TGTGCCAGCGGCCCGTGGGGATCCTACAATGAGCAGTTCTTC.

This rearrangement joins TRBV10-3 to TRBJ2-2; D is perhaps TRBD1 or TRBD2 (5 bases each). In germline, CDR1 is ENHRY, CDR2 SYGVKD. This CDR3 is built from 14 residues. Trimming left V 11 bases short and J 3 bases short, with 16 bases between. CDR3 nucleotides: TGTGCCGTGCGAGGGGACGGCGACACCGGGGAGCTGTTTTTT. Translating gives CAVRGDGDTGELFF.